This TCR beta chain was recovered during a study of blood T cell repertoires in COVID-19. Repertoires were generated with immunoSEQ multiplex PCR, while TCRdb's copy carries only in-frame clones and drops some. The table lists under 110,000 clones, 85% of them singletons. The CDR3 length is 14 residues. The V and J ends lost 1 base and 7 bases respectively, with 12 bases between them. Germline V gene data show CDR1 as SGHDT and CDR2 as YYEEEE. The chain couples TRBV5-6 to TRBJ1-5, with D hard to call. The receptor comes from a woman in her 70s with active or convalescent COVID-19. Material: peripheral blood. The CDR3 is CASSLTRAGQPQHF. The CDR3 DNA reads TGTGCCAGCAGCTTGACGAGGGCTGGCCAGCCCCAGCATTTT. Full variable domain (rest looked up from reference TRBV5-6 and TRBJ1-5): DAGVTQSPTHLIKTRGQQVTLRCSPKSGHDTVSWYQQALGQGPQFIFQYYEEEERQRGNFPDRFSGHQFPNYSSELNVNALLLGDSALYLCASSLTRAGQPQHFGDGTRLSIL.